Listed below are T cell receptor beta chains from one sample, sequenced in a study of long-term antiretroviral therapy in people with HIV. Libraries were prepared by immunoSEQ multiplex PCR; TCRdb keeps only in-frame clonotypes and omits some of them. The repertoire holds around 21,000 clones, with 88% as singletons. The material sequenced was unsorted PBMCs, taken 2.3 years after starting antiretroviral therapy. These receptor sequences come from a man in his 60s with HIV. Each CDR3 is given with its conserved first and last residue. The D gene is left open where the match is weak. Not all rows give a size; the values are once, few, many and, for expanded clones, a class.

j_gene,v_gene,d_gene,abundance,CDR3nt,CDR3aa
TRBJ2-5,TRBV14,NA,NA,TGTGCCAGCAGCCAGCGCAGACAAGAGACCCAGTACTTC,CASSQRRQETQYF
TRBJ2-2,TRBV7-7,TRBD2,NA,TGTGCCAGCAGCTTAGCAACTAGCGCGGCCGGGGAGCTGTTTTTT,CASSLATSAAGELFF
TRBJ2-7,TRBV20-1,NA,NA,TGCAGTGCTTCTTGGTCGGGGGAGCAGTACTTC,CSASWSGEQYF
TRBJ2-3,TRBV29-1,NA,once,TGCAGCGTTGACTCGACAGTCAGCACAGATACGCAGTATTTT,CSVDSTVSTDTQYF
TRBJ2-7,TRBV5-1,TRBD1,few,TGCGCCAGCAGAGAGACAGGGCAGAACGAGCAGTACTTC,CASRETGQNEQYF
TRBJ1-1,TRBV9,TRBD1,NA,TGTGCCAGCAGCGCATACAGGGGGATGAACACTGAAGCTTTCTTT,CASSAYRGMNTEAFF
TRBJ2-3,TRBV18,TRBD1,NA,TGTGCCAGCCCAGGGGGCCATAGGGATACGCAGTATTTT,CASPGGHRDTQYF
TRBJ1-3,TRBV6-5,NA,once,TGTGCCAGCAGTTCCGTTGGAAACACCATATATTTT,CASSSVGNTIYF
TRBJ2-7,TRBV2,NA,few,TGTGCCAGCAGTGAAGCTTCAGCAGGGCGGGAGCAGTACTTC,CASSEASAGREQYF
TRBJ1-1,TRBV28,NA,NA,TGTGCCAGCAGTCACAGCGTGGACAGCTTGAACACTGAAGCTTTCTTT,CASSHSVDSLNTEAFF
TRBJ2-5,TRBV18,NA,NA,TGTGCCAGCTCACCAAGGATTGCAGGGGAAGAGACCCAGTACTTC,CASSPRIAGEETQYF
TRBJ1-2,TRBV6-5,NA,NA,TGTGCCAGCAGTGGCTTTGACTATGGCTACACCTTC,CASSGFDYGYTF
TRBJ2-1,TRBV9,NA,NA,TGTGCCAGCAGCGTCGGTAGCCGGGTCTTTGCGAATGAGCAGTTCTTC,CASSVGSRVFANEQFF
TRBJ1-1,TRBV5-4,TRBD1,NA,TGTGCCAGCAGCCAGGGCCCTCGACAGGGGAACACTGAAGCTTTCTTT,CASSQGPRQGNTEAFF
TRBJ2-7,TRBV2,NA,NA,TGTGCCAGCAGGGGGGTGGGAAGCTCCTACGAGCAGTACTTC,CASRGVGSSYEQYF
TRBJ1-1,TRBV19,NA,NA,TGTGCCAGTAGTATGGGGGAGTTGTTGAGTTGGAACACTGAAGCTTTCTTT,CASSMGELLSWNTEAFF
TRBJ1-3,TRBV21-1,NA,NA,TGTGCCAGCAGCAGGACGGACCTGGTTTTTACGATCATATATTTT,CASSRTDLVFTIIYF
TRBJ2-1,TRBV6-5,NA,NA,TGTGCCAGCAGTTACTCTGACAGAAATGAGCAGTTCTTC,CASSYSDRNEQFF
TRBJ2-3,TRBV11-3,NA,once,TGTGCCAGCAGCTTAGGTCCTGGACGACACACAGATACGCAGTATTTT,CASSLGPGRHTDTQYF
TRBJ2-5,TRBV11-2,TRBD2,once,TGTGCCAGCAGCTTGACTCGACTAGCGGGAAAAGAGACCCAGTACTTC,CASSLTRLAGKETQYF
TRBJ1-1,TRBV29-1,NA,NA,TGCAGCGTTGAAGGACGGTATATGCGGACTGAAGCTTTCTTT,CSVEGRYMRTEAFF
TRBJ2-3,TRBV11-2,TRBD1,NA,TGTGCCAGCAGCTTAGACCGGGTACAGGGGAAGCAGTATTTT,CASSLDRVQGKQYF
TRBJ2-7,TRBV30,TRBD2,NA,TGTGCCTGGAGTCCCGGGACAGCGGGGGGTAATCAGTACTTC,CAWSPGTAGGNQYF
TRBJ1-5,TRBV5-1,NA,NA,TGCGCCAGCAGCTTGGCGGAGGATCAGCCCCAGCATTTT,CASSLAEDQPQHF
TRBJ2-7,TRBV19,NA,NA,TGTGCCAGTAGTAACCCCGGGAAGCCCTACGAGCAGTACTTC,CASSNPGKPYEQYF
TRBJ1-1,TRBV11-2,NA,NA,TGTGCCAGCAGCTTAGGGGTTCGGGGGGACACTGAAGCTTTCTTT,CASSLGVRGDTEAFF
TRBJ2-7,TRBV5-1,NA,NA,TGCGCCAGCAGCTTGGAGGTCAGCCACTACGAGCAGTACTTC,CASSLEVSHYEQYF
TRBJ2-4,TRBV6-4,NA,NA,TGTGCCAGCTTCGGGATTCGGGCACCTCCGGAAAACATTCAGTACTTC,CASFGIRAPPENIQYF
TRBJ1-2,TRBV7-8,NA,NA,TGTGCCAGCAGCTTAGCTGGGAAGAGGGATGGCTACACCTTC,CASSLAGKRDGYTF
TRBJ2-7,TRBV28,TRBD1,NA,TGTGCCAGCAGTTCTGGCGGGACAGGGTCCTACGAGCAGTACTTC,CASSSGGTGSYEQYF
TRBJ1-3,TRBV19,NA,NA,TGTGCCAGTAGCCAGTACATGGTCTCTGGAAACACCATATATTTT,CASSQYMVSGNTIYF
TRBJ2-3,TRBV4-3,TRBD1,NA,TGCGCCAGCAGCCAAGGGCCCCCGGGACAGGGGACAGATACGCAGTATTTT,CASSQGPPGQGTDTQYF
TRBJ2-4,TRBV5-4,TRBD2,NA,TGTGCCAGCAGCTTGTATCCTAGCGGCCGGGAAGGGAACATTCAGTACTTC,CASSLYPSGREGNIQYF
TRBJ2-2,TRBV2,TRBD2,NA,TGTGCCAGCAGTGAAAGGGGACTAGCAAGGAACACCGGGGAGCTGTTTTTT,CASSERGLARNTGELFF
TRBJ1-6,TRBV18,TRBD1,NA,TGTGCCAGCTCACCCGACAGGGTTCCTAATTCACCCCTCCACTTT,CASSPDRVPNSPLHF
TRBJ2-3,TRBV5-1,NA,NA,TGCGCCAGCAGCTCCCCCAGGGCGGGAGATACGCAGTATTTT,CASSSPRAGDTQYF
TRBJ2-7,TRBV2,NA,NA,TGTGCCAGCAGTAAGACAGGCGGCGACTACGAGCAGTACTTC,CASSKTGGDYEQYF
TRBJ1-5,TRBV9,NA,NA,TGTGCCAGCAGCGCCGACATTCTAGGCCAGCCCCAGCATTTT,CASSADILGQPQHF
TRBJ2-7,TRBV6-5,NA,NA,TGTGCCAGCAGAAGGTTATCACATTACGAGCAGTACTTC,CASRRLSHYEQYF
TRBJ2-2,TRBV18,NA,NA,TGTGCCAGCTCACCACCATCGCAGGTGAACACCGGGGAGCTGTTTTTT,CASSPPSQVNTGELFF
TRBJ2-2,TRBV7-9,NA,NA,TGTGCCAGCAGCTTAGGGACTACGAACACCGGGGAGCTGTTTTTT,CASSLGTTNTGELFF
TRBJ1-1,TRBV29-1,NA,NA,TGCAGCGTTTTCAGGGCCACAGGCACTGAAGCTTTCTTT,CSVFRATGTEAFF
TRBJ2-7,TRBV9,NA,NA,TGTGCCAGCAGCGTTGGAGGGGCAATTAACTACGAGCAGTACTTC,CASSVGGAINYEQYF
TRBJ2-1,TRBV7-6,NA,NA,TGTGCCAGCAGCTTACTTTCGGCCGTCAATGAGCAGTTCTTC,CASSLLSAVNEQFF
TRBJ1-1,TRBV19,NA,few,TGTGCCAGTACCCAGGGTGGGCACACTGAAGCTTTCTTT,CASTQGGHTEAFF
TRBJ1-5,TRBV4-1,NA,NA,TGCGCCAGCAGTCGTGAACGGGATCAGCCCCAGCATTTT,CASSRERDQPQHF
TRBJ2-1,TRBV6-1,TRBD2,NA,TGTGCCAGCACTGATAGCGGGGGGTTCAATCACGGTGAGCAGTTCTTC,CASTDSGGFNHGEQFF
TRBJ1-3,TRBV4-3,NA,once,TGCGCCAGCAGCCAAGAGCCGGTGTCCACCATATATTTT,CASSQEPVSTIYF
TRBJ2-1,TRBV12-5,TRBD1,NA,TGTGCTAGTGCCCAGGGGGCTCAAGGTGGTGAGCAGTTCTTC,CASAQGAQGGEQFF
TRBJ1-2,TRBV15,NA,NA,TGTGCCACCGGCGGGAGAGGGGCTAACTATGGCTACACCTTC,CATGGRGANYGYTF
TRBJ2-1,TRBV6-6,TRBD1,NA,TGTGCCAGCAGTTACGGGCCAGGGGGCAGGGATGAGCAGTTCTTC,CASSYGPGGRDEQFF
TRBJ2-5,TRBV14,NA,NA,TGTGCCAGCAGCCAAGGGTTAGACGGCGAGACCCAGTACTTC,CASSQGLDGETQYF
TRBJ1-1,TRBV18,NA,NA,TGTGCCAGCTCACCCTCAGGGCCGGGGATCACTGAAGCTTTCTTT,CASSPSGPGITEAFF
TRBJ1-1,TRBV4-3,NA,NA,TGCGCCAGCAGCCAAGATCCCGGGCTCGGGACTGAAGCTTTCTTT,CASSQDPGLGTEAFF
TRBJ2-1,TRBV18,NA,NA,TGTGCCAGCTACATGGGGGGTAATGAGCAGTTCTTC,CASYMGGNEQFF